The 25 T cell receptor beta chains below were found in one sample sequenced in a study of blood T cell repertoires in COVID-19. Repertoires were generated with immunoSEQ multiplex PCR, while TCRdb's copy carries only in-frame clones and drops some. The sample has 250,000 to 300,000 clones, roughly 80% seen once. Sequencing was carried out using PBMCs or T cells enriched from blood (not recorded which). These TCRs come from a man in his forties who had been exposed to COVID-19.

This clone was detected once. The chain employs TRBV9 and TRBJ2-7; 8 bases map to TRBD2. Germline values: CDR1 SGDLS, CDR2 YYNGEE. The J segment lost 3 bases and the V segment lost 4 bases, leaving 15 bases of the junction unmatched. The CDR3 has 17 amino acids. The CDR3 nucleotides are TGTGCCAGCAGCCCTGACGGGGCTAGCGGGTTCCACTACGAGCAGTACTTC. Translating it yields CASSPDGASGFHYEQYF.

This chain joins TRBV11-2 and TRBJ2-4; a possible D gene is TRBD2 (6 bases). This CDR3 comprises 13 residues. The V gene's germline CDR1 is SGHAT and CDR2 FQNNGV. Deletions cut 7 bases from V and 6 bases from J, with 13 bases between. This chain's CDR3 is CASKKDYPNIQYF. Here the CDR3 DNA reads TGTGCCAGCAAAAAGGACTACCCAAACATTCAGTACTTC.

The chain links TRBV5-1 to TRBJ1-1, with D possibly being TRBD1 (6 bases). The germline gives CDR1 SGHRS, CDR2 YFSETQ. With 6 bases removed from V and 10 bases from J, the gap between germline ends came to 22 bases. This CDR3 is built from 14 residues. CDR3 sequence: CASTQGGALGVAFF. DNA of the CDR3: TGCGCCAGCACCCAAGGGGGGGCACTCGGGGTAGCTTTCTTT.

V is TRBV5-1 and J is TRBJ2-2; TRBD2 matches at 8 bases. The CDR3 extends over 15 amino acids. V was pared by 5 bases and J by 6 bases, with 9 bases of the junction left unmatched. Per germline, CDR1 SGHRS and CDR2 YFSETQ. The CDR3 spells CASSSVAGSAGELFF. CDR3 nucleotide sequence: TGCGCCAGCAGTTCAGTAGCGGGATCGGCCGGGGAGCTGTTTTTT.

The J gene is TRBJ1-1, the V gene TRBV6-5; TRBD1 agrees at 8 bases. V was pared by 7 bases and J by 3 bases, with 7 bases of the junction left unmatched. The CDR3 covers 14 residues. Germline V gene data show CDR1 as MNHEY and CDR2 as SVGAGI. The DNA for the CDR3 is TGTGCCAGCACCAAGACAGGGGCGGACACTGAAGCTTTCTTT. Its protein is CASTKTGADTEAFF.

This clone turned up a few times. The rearrangement links TRBV7-3 to TRBJ2-3; 9 bases align to TRBD2. The CDR3 has 16 amino acids. Unmatched junction bases numbered 9, after V lost 2 bases and J lost 6 bases. CDR1 is SGHTA, CDR2 FQGTGA, per germline. CDR3 loop: CASSLSGTSPRDTQYF. DNA for the CDR3: TGTGCCAGCAGCTTATCCGGGACTAGCCCTCGGGATACGCAGTATTTT.

This clone was found once. This chain uses TRBV5-6 with TRBJ2-3, with D maybe TRBD2 (5 bases). Germline CDR1 and CDR2: SGHDT and YYEEEE. The CDR3 totals 15 residues. V lost 0 bases and J 2 bases, leaving 10 bases between the germline ends. The CDR3 protein is CASSLGPGDTDTQYF. The CDR3 DNA reads TGTGCCAGCAGCTTGGGGCCCGGGGACACAGATACGCAGTATTTT.

J is TRBJ2-2 and V is TRBV5-8; 11 positions match TRBD2. CDR3 length: 18 amino acids. Germline V gene lookup returns CDR1 SGHTS and CDR2 YDEGEE. V lost 1 base to trimming and J lost 5 bases; unmatched junction nucleotides: 10. CDR3: CASSLYPLAGGGTGELFF. The CDR3 coding sequence is TGTGCCAGCAGCTTGTATCCCCTAGCGGGAGGAGGGACCGGGGAGCTGTTTTTT.

The CDR3 here is CASSVRSDQTQYF. The DNA for the CDR3 is TGTGCCAGCAGCGTGAGGAGTGATCAGACCCAGTACTTC. V and J are TRBV9 and TRBJ2-5; D gene uncertain. The CDR3 extends over 13 amino acids. V lost 2 bases to trimming and J lost 6 bases, with 11 bases between them. Looked up from germline, CDR1 is SGDLS and CDR2 is YYNGEE.

This clone was counted a single time. The chain is built from TRBV28 and TRBJ2-2, with a tentative D call TRBD2 (6 bases). Trimming removed 6 bases from V and 6 bases from J, with 17 bases in between. Per the germline V gene, CDR1 is MDHEN and CDR2 is SYDVKM. This CDR3 has 15 residues. The CDR3 region is CASRPSSGGAGELFF. CDR3 DNA sequence: TGTGCCAGCAGACCAAGTTCTGGAGGGGCCGGGGAGCTGTTTTTT.

This rearrangement joins TRBV4-2 to TRBJ1-2; no clear D gene. CDR1 and CDR2 (germline): LGHNA, YNFKEQ. Trimming took 0 bases from V and 2 from J, leaving 13 bases between them. The CDR3 spans 16 residues. The CDR3: CASSQDSLSLNYGYTF. The CDR3, as DNA: TGTGCCAGCAGCCAAGACTCCCTATCCCTAAACTATGGCTACACCTTC.

This clone occurred once. Here the CDR3 reads CASSSNSGGTGELFF. The CDR3, as DNA: TGTGCCAGCAGTTCTAATAGCGGGGGCACCGGGGAGCTGTTTTTT. This sequence joins TRBV6-5 and TRBJ2-2; 9 bases match TRBD2. The trim removed 4 bases at V and 4 bases at J, leaving 4 bases unmatched. CDR3 length: 15 residues. Per the germline V gene, CDR1 is MNHEY and CDR2 is SVGAGI.

V usage is TRBV19 and J usage is TRBJ2-2; 9 bases line up with TRBD2. This CDR3 is built from 16 residues. In germline, CDR1 is LNHDA, CDR2 SQIVND (reference sequence). With V trimmed by 5 bases and J by 2 bases, 6 bases remained unmatched. The CDR3 sequence is CASSAQTSGNTGELFF. The CDR3 DNA reads TGTGCCAGTAGTGCTCAGACTAGCGGAAACACCGGGGAGCTGTTTTTT.

This chain joins TRBV30 and TRBJ2-3, with TRBD1 identical over 12 bases. V shed 4 bases and J 5 bases; nucleotides not matched to a gene: 4. The germline V gene has CDR1 GTSNPN and CDR2 SVGIG (reference sequence). This CDR3 region has 14 residues. The CDR3 nucleotides are TGTGCCTGGACGGGACAGGGGGCTGGAGATACGCAGTATTTT. Residues: CAWTGQGAGDTQYF.

The chain has TRBV6-5 and TRBJ1-1; TRBD1 agrees at 7 bases. The CDR3 runs to 13 residues. Germline V lookup: CDR1 MNHEY, CDR2 SVGAGI. V gave up 2 bases and J gave up 7 bases; unmatched junction bases: 4. CDR3 residues: CASSYPGQLEAFF. CDR3 nucleotide sequence: TGTGCCAGCAGTTACCCGGGACAGCTTGAAGCTTTCTTT.

V and J are TRBV9 and TRBJ2-3; 7 bases line up with TRBD1. This CDR3 is 16 amino acids long. In germline, CDR1 is SGDLS, CDR2 YYNGEE. V shed 4 bases and J 0 bases; nucleotides not matched to a gene: 8. CDR3 loop: CASSPRGGHSTDTQYF. DNA for the CDR3: TGTGCCAGCAGCCCCCGAGGGGGCCATAGCACAGATACGCAGTATTTT.

This clone was counted only a few times. The same CDR3 is also encoded by other DNA sequences in this sample. The V call is TRBV5-1, the J call TRBJ2-7; D is ambiguous. The CDR3 extends over 14 amino acids. Germline V gene data show CDR1 as SGHRS and CDR2 as YFSETQ. V was shortened by 2 bases and J by 1 base, with 10 bases between the two germline ends. The DNA of the CDR3 is TGCGCCAGCAGCTTACAAGTTTCTTCCTACGAGCAGTACTTC. This codes for CASSLQVSSYEQYF.

The chain is built from TRBV10-3 and TRBJ2-7; weak D call: TRBD2 (6 bases). Germline-derived CDR1 and CDR2 are ENHRY and SYGVKD. CDR3 length: 14 residues. The V end was cut by 6 bases, the J end by 0 bases, with 12 bases between. CDR3 sequence: CAISSQDYSYEQYF. CDR3 DNA sequence: TGTGCCATCAGCTCCCAGGACTACTCCTACGAGCAGTACTTC.

The chain employs TRBV9 and TRBJ1-5; tentative D call: TRBD1 (6 bases). This CDR3 has 16 residues. Germline V lookup: CDR1 SGDLS, CDR2 YYNGEE. V gave up 4 bases and J gave up 3 bases, with 17 bases separating them. This CDR3 is CASSKTTGGPNQPQHF. CDR3 DNA: TGTGCCAGCAGCAAAACAACGGGGGGCCCCAATCAGCCCCAGCATTTT.

V usage is TRBV6-5 and J usage is TRBJ1-6; perhaps TRBD1 as D (5 bases). CDR1 and CDR2 (germline): MNHEY, SVGAGI. This CDR3 comprises 12 residues. The V and J ends lost 6 bases and 9 bases respectively, with 9 bases between them. CDR3 nucleotide sequence: TGTGCCAGCAGCCTGGGACTTTCACCCCTCCACTTT. Residues: CASSLGLSPLHF.

This clone was counted a few times. The chain has TRBV11-1 and TRBJ2-5; 13 positions agree with TRBD2. Per germline, CDR1 SGHAT and CDR2 FQDESV (reference sequence). The CDR3 runs 16 residues. Germline trimming cut 4 bases from V and 5 bases from J; bases unmatched to any gene: 7. The CDR3 protein is CASSYRTSGSRETQYF. In DNA, the CDR3 is TGTGCCAGCAGCTATCGGACTAGCGGGAGTAGGGAGACCCAGTACTTC.

The table lists this clone with a few counts. The V call is TRBV2, the J call TRBJ2-7, with a weak D call TRBD2 (6 bases). Germline CDR1 and CDR2: SNHLY and FYNNEI. CDR3 length equals 17 residues. Deletions cut 0 bases from V and 4 bases from J, with 19 bases between. The CDR3 DNA follows: TGTGCCAGCAGTGAAGCGCTTGGACTGACACTAGCTTACGAGCAGTACTTC. Translating it yields CASSEALGLTLAYEQYF.

The gene calls are TRBV28 and TRBJ1-4, with 7 bases that match TRBD1. Germline values: CDR1 MDHEN, CDR2 SYDVKM. The CDR3 is 15 amino acids. V was pared by 5 bases and J by 7 bases, with 10 bases of the junction left unmatched. CDR3 coding DNA: TGTGCCAGCAGTCCCAGGGGGTTTAGGTCTGAAAAACTGTTTTTT. As protein: CASSPRGFRSEKLFF.

The V call is TRBV19, the J call TRBJ2-7; TRBD2 is a possible D gene (6 bases). This CDR3 comprises 14 residues. The V and J ends lost 9 bases and 7 bases respectively, with 22 bases between them. Germline lookup yields CDR1 LNHDA and CDR2 SQIVND (reference sequence). In DNA, the CDR3 is TGTGCCAGCTCCCTCAATGGGAGGCCGGGGGAGCAGTACTTC. Protein sequence: CASSLNGRPGEQYF. Looking up the rest from reference TRBV19 and TRBJ2-7 gives the full variable domain: DGGITQSPKYLFRKEGQNVTLSCEQNLNHDAMYWYRQDPGQGLRLIYYSQIVNDFQKGDIAEGYSVSREKKESFPLTVTSAQKNPTAFYLCASSLNGRPGEQYFGPGTRLTVT.

The chain uses TRBV7-9 and TRBJ1-4; a weak D match, TRBD1 (6 bases). Germline V gene lookup returns CDR1 SEHNR and CDR2 FQNEAQ (reference sequence). The CDR3 is 15 residues long. The V gene lost 5 bases and the J gene lost 0 bases, with 10 bases spanning the gap. CDR3: CASSIRTATNEKLFF. In DNA form, the CDR3 reads TGTGCCAGCAGCATACGGACAGCAACTAATGAAAAACTGTTTTTT.